These 17 T cell receptor beta chains share one sample of origin, sequenced in a study of T cell repertoires in cytomegalovirus infection. No cognate antigen is known for these TCRs. TCRdb reanalysed the reads using MiXCR and keeps one entry per CDR3 protein. The data hold 68,000 or so distinct CDR3 sequences, with approximately 22% observed a single time. The material sequenced was PBMCs, sequenced either directly or after in vitro stimulation (not recorded which). The receptors here all came from a human donor in good health (CMV status not recorded). Some clones in this sample may be carry-over from other donors' samples.

V and J are TRBV10-2 and TRBJ2-1, with D possibly being TRBD2 (6 bases). Germline lookup yields CDR1 WSHSY and CDR2 SAAADI. V was shortened by 6 bases and J by 6 bases, with 15 bases between the two germline ends. CDR3 length equals 14 residues. The CDR3 DNA follows: TGCGCCAGCAGCGCATTAACTAGCTCCAATGAGCAGTTCTTC. Translating gives CASSALTSSNEQFF.

This clonotype has more than one count but fewer than ten. The chain uses TRBV6-5 and TRBJ2-5; TRBD2 agrees at 7 bases. With V trimmed by 4 bases and J by 1 base, 9 bases remained unmatched. The CDR3 is made up of 16 amino acids. CDR1 is MNHEY, CDR2 SVGAGI, per germline. DNA of the CDR3: TGTGCCAGCAGTTCCTACTTAGCGGGTCCCCAAGAGACCCAGTACTTC. Translating gives CASSSYLAGPQETQYF.

This chain connects TRBV5-6 to TRBJ1-6; 7 nucleotides line up with TRBD1. Germline loops: CDR1 SGHDT, CDR2 YYEEEE. The CDR3 loop spans 14 amino acids. The V segment lost 5 bases and the J segment 7 bases; nucleotides outside the gene matches: 6. The CDR3 coding sequence is TGTGCCAGCAGTCCGGGACAGAGAAATTCACCCCTCCACTTT. Translation gives CASSPGQRNSPLHF. The full variable domain, completed using reference TRBV5-6 and TRBJ1-6, is DAGVTQSPTHLIKTRGQQVTLRCSPKSGHDTVSWYQQALGQGPQFIFQYYEEEERQRGNFPDRFSGHQFPNYSSELNVNALLLGDSALYLCASSPGQRNSPLHFGNGTRLTVT.

In this sample, this clonotype turned up many times. The chain has TRBV27 and TRBJ2-5; D gene uncertain. V dropped 4 bases and J dropped 5 bases, with 26 bases sitting between them. Germline-derived CDR1 and CDR2 are MNHEY and SMNVEV (reference sequence). The CDR3 contains 18 residues. CDR3 coding DNA: TGTGCCAGCAGTTCCAATCTAGGCGGAGACCAACCGGAGGAGACCCAGTACTTC. Its translation: CASSSNLGGDQPEETQYF.

There are a few counts of this clonotype. CDR3: CASSFGGSDNEQFF. CDR3 bases: TGTGCCAGCAGCTTCGGAGGATCGGACAATGAGCAGTTCTTC. This rearrangement joins TRBV7-9 to TRBJ2-1, with D tentatively TRBD2 (5 bases). This CDR3 spans 14 amino acids. V dropped 3 bases and J dropped 5 bases, with 11 bases sitting between them. CDR1 SEHNR and CDR2 FQNEAQ come from the germline V gene (reference sequence).

CDR3 sequence reads: CSVEMEKGNYGYTF. The CDR3 region has the DNA TGCAGCGTTGAAATGGAAAAGGGGAACTATGGCTACACCTTC. The chain links TRBV29-1 to TRBJ1-2; the D gene is possibly TRBD1 (5 bases). Trimming took 2 bases from V and 2 from J, leaving 12 bases between them. Germline V gene lookup returns CDR1 SQVTM and CDR2 ANQGSEA. This CDR3 spans 14 amino acids.

There are a few counts of this clonotype. The chain uses TRBV7-2 and TRBJ2-1, with a possible D match to TRBD2 (6 bases). V was pared by 1 base and J by 2 bases, with 9 bases between. Looked up from germline, CDR1 is SGHTA and CDR2 is FQGNSA. CDR3 length: 15 residues. The CDR3 reads CASSLEGGTYNEQFF. The CDR3 DNA reads as TGTGCCAGCAGCTTAGAGGGAGGCACCTACAATGAGCAGTTCTTC.

This clonotype was counted many times. The rearrangement uses TRBV7-2 and TRBJ1-5; the D gene is possibly TRBD1 (5 bases). V was clipped by 3 bases and J by 5 bases, with 26 bases between them. This CDR3 is 19 amino acids long. Germline CDR1 SGHTA, CDR2 FQGNSA. The CDR3 DNA is TGTGCCAGCAGCTTCTATAGAGGGGAGGACCGCCGGGCGGATCAGCCCCAGCATTTT. Translating it yields CASSFYRGEDRRADQPQHF.

This clonotype was seen more than once but under ten times. This CDR3 reads CASSLATGGIGYTF. The CDR3 DNA reads TGTGCCAGCAGCTTAGCCACAGGGGGAATTGGCTACACCTTC. This chain links TRBV7-9 with TRBJ1-2; 8 positions agree with TRBD1. CDR3 length: 14 residues. V lost 0 bases, J lost 7 bases, and 4 bases stayed unmatched. Germline V gene data show CDR1 as SEHNR and CDR2 as FQNEAQ (reference sequence).

This clonotype has a single count. The chain carries TRBV6-1 and TRBJ2-2; D not resolved. The CDR3 totals 14 residues. Trimming cost V 4 bases and J 4 bases, with 10 bases left between them. Germline V gene data show CDR1 as MNHNS and CDR2 as SASEGT. The CDR3 here is CASSGSRLTGELFF. For the CDR3, the DNA is TGTGCCAGCAGTGGCAGCAGACTCACCGGGGAGCTGTTTTTT.

There are a few counts of this clonotype. This chain uses TRBV7-9 with TRBJ1-5; TRBD1 matches 8 bases. V lost 5 bases and J lost 3; bases outside the gene matches: 3. This CDR3 is built from 14 residues. Germline CDR1 and CDR2: SEHNR and FQNEAQ (reference sequence). The CDR3 here is CASSTTGDNQPQHF. CDR3 DNA sequence: TGTGCCAGCAGCACGACAGGGGACAATCAGCCCCAGCATTTT.

The rearrangement joins TRBV9 to TRBJ1-3; no clear D gene. CDR3 length equals 11 residues. CDR1 is SGDLS, CDR2 YYNGEE, per germline. Trimming removed 5 bases from V and 2 bases from J, with 2 bases in between. CDR3 DNA sequence: TGTGCCAGCAGTACTGGAAACACCATATATTTT. This sequence encodes CASSTGNTIYF.

As to this clonotype: Relative to the germline gene, one junction end is altered; a read error may explain this. V is TRBV6-5 and J is TRBJ1-6; tentative D call: TRBD1 (5 bases). This CDR3 is built from 12 residues. CDR1 and CDR2 from the germline V gene are MNHEY and SVGAGI. DNA for the CDR3: TGTGCCACTCGACAGTATATTTCACCCCTCCACTTT. This sequence encodes CATRQYISPLHF.

This clonotype has only a few counts. The chain has TRBV28 and TRBJ2-5, with 14 bases matching TRBD2. CDR1 and CDR2 from the germline V gene are MDHEN and SYDVKM. J gave up 9 bases and V 5 bases, and 14 bases lay outside the gene matches. This CDR3 spans 17 amino acids. In DNA, the CDR3 is TGTGCCAGCAGTCCTGGACTAGCGGGAGGTTACGGGTCGGCCCAGTACTTC. This sequence encodes CASSPGLAGGYGSAQYF.

The chain joins TRBV6-5 to TRBJ1-6, with 9 bases that match TRBD1. V gave up 6 bases and J gave up 9 bases; unmatched junction bases: 6. Germline V gene sequence: CDR1 MNHEY, CDR2 SVGAGI. This CDR3 is 14 amino acids long. CDR3 in DNA: TGTGCCAGCAGCTCGGACAGGGGTAGTTCACCCCTCCACTTT. Translating it yields CASSSDRGSSPLHF.

This sequence joins TRBV11-2 and TRBJ2-7, with TRBD2 matching over 8 bases. Germline-derived CDR1 and CDR2 are SGHAT and FQNNGV. The V and J ends lost 1 base and 3 bases, in that order; junction bases with no gene match: 8. The CDR3 totals 16 residues. The CDR3 loop is CASSLGRGGHNYEQYF. The DNA of the CDR3 is TGTGCCAGCAGCTTAGGACGGGGGGGACACAACTACGAGCAGTACTTC.

In its sample, this clonotype was seen many times. The genes are TRBV7-2 and TRBJ2-5; TRBD2 agrees at 15 bases. Germline-derived CDR1 and CDR2 are SGHTA and FQGNSA. CDR3 size: 16 residues. Unmatched junction bases numbered 7, after V lost 7 bases and J lost 4 bases. CDR3 DNA: TGTGCCAGCAATCAAGGACTAGCGGGAGGGGGAGAGACCCAGTACTTC. Protein sequence: CASNQGLAGGGETQYF. The variable domain in full, completed from reference TRBV7-2 and TRBJ2-5, reads GAGVSQSPSNKVTEKGKDVELRCDPISGHTALYWYRQSLGQGLEFLIYFQGNSAPDKSGLPSDRFSAERTGGSVSTLTIQRTQQEDSAVYLCASNQGLAGGGETQYFGPGTRLLVL.